The 17 T cell receptor beta chains in this list originate from one sample, sequenced in a study of T cells in Graves' hyperthyroidism and ophthalmopathy. RNA transcripts provided the source from which TCR beta CDR3 regions were amplified. The TCR CDR3 first-round RT-PCR relied on the HTBI primer set. TCRdb passed the multiplex PCR reads through MiXCR, listing each CDR3 protein once. The sample carries a few hundred thousand distinct CDR3 sequences, less than 15% recorded once. The sequenced sample was blood. The receptors were sampled from a woman in her thirties or forties with Graves' hyperthyroidism.

This clonotype was observed at least ten times. This chain uses TRBV30 with TRBJ2-1; D remains unclear. Deletions cut 0 bases from V and 5 bases from J, with 14 bases between. Germline V gives CDR1 GTSNPN, CDR2 SVGIG (reference sequence). The CDR3 extends over 15 amino acids. The CDR3 sequence: CAWSVLGRENNEQFF. The CDR3 coding sequence is TGTGCCTGGAGTGTATTGGGCCGAGAAAACAATGAGCAGTTCTTC.

The table lists this clonotype with many counts. This rearrangement joins TRBV3-1 to TRBJ1-6; D is unclear. The V gene lost 4 bases and the J gene lost 7 bases, with 17 bases spanning the gap. CDR1 LGHDT and CDR2 YNNKEL come from the germline V gene (reference sequence). The CDR3 consists of 16 residues. DNA for the CDR3: TGTGCCAGCAGCCCAGAATATTCTGGAGGGAATTCACCCCTCCACTTT. As protein: CASSPEYSGGNSPLHF.

This clonotype was found many times. The chain employs TRBV28 and TRBJ2-7, with 12 bases aligning to TRBD2. Germline V CDR1 and CDR2: MDHEN, SYDVKM. The CDR3 is 19 amino acids. V dropped 3 bases and J dropped 2; count of bases not matched to a gene: 14. The CDR3 sequence is CASSFVASGRAGMTYEQYF. The CDR3 nucleotides read TGTGCCAGCAGTTTTGTGGCTAGCGGGAGGGCCGGGATGACCTACGAGCAGTACTTC.

In this sample, this clonotype turned up many times. J is TRBJ1-2 and V is TRBV20-1; D not resolved. This CDR3 has 13 amino acids. Trimming pared 3 bases from V and 6 bases from J, leaving 14 bases between. CDR1 DFQATT and CDR2 SNEGSKA come from the germline V gene (reference sequence). The CDR3 reads CSASRSGMDGYTF. CDR3 sequence (DNA): TGCAGTGCTAGTAGATCTGGGATGGATGGCTACACCTTC.

In the case of this clonotype: A much larger clone lies a single base off, so this may be a read error. The CDR3 bases are TGTGTCAGCTCACCTCGACAGGGAGTTCGAGAGACCCAGTACTTC. It translates to CVSSPRQGVRETQYF. The rearrangement links TRBV18 to TRBJ2-5; 7 bases are a match to TRBD1. Germline CDR1 KGHSH, CDR2 LQKENI. This CDR3 is built from 15 residues.

Only a few counts were recorded for this clonotype. The rearrangement uses TRBV2 and TRBJ1-1; D remains unclear. The V end lost 4 bases, the J end lost 2 bases, and 8 bases lay between the germline ends. The germline V gene has CDR1 SNHLY and CDR2 FYNNEI. The CDR3 consists of 13 residues. The CDR3 coding sequence is TGTGCCAGCAGTGGGGTGGCTAACACTGAAGCTTTCTTT. Encoded protein: CASSGVANTEAFF.

This clonotype was seen a handful of times. The chain uses TRBV7-9 and TRBJ2-7; no definite D call. V was trimmed by 3 bases and J by 2 bases, leaving 11 bases between them. Germline lookup yields CDR1 SEHNR and CDR2 FQNEAQ (reference sequence). The CDR3 sequence is 14 residues long. The chain's CDR3 is CASSLYNSPYEQYF. The CDR3 DNA sequence: TGTGCCAGCAGCTTGTATAACAGCCCCTACGAGCAGTACTTC.

CDR3 bases: TGTGCCAGCAGCGTCGGGGGGGTGTTATCTGGAAACACCATATATTTT. Protein sequence: CASSVGGVLSGNTIYF. V usage is TRBV9 and J usage is TRBJ1-3; tentative D call: TRBD1 (5 bases). The CDR3 is made up of 16 amino acids. Trimming took 2 bases from V and 1 from J, leaving 13 bases between them. Germline V gives CDR1 SGDLS, CDR2 YYNGEE.

Ten or more counts support this clonotype. The rearrangement uses TRBV2 and TRBJ2-7; no firm D call. Between the trimmed V and J ends, which lost 4 bases and 2 bases, there was a span of 12 bases. Germline V gives CDR1 SNHLY, CDR2 FYNNEI. This CDR3 spans 14 amino acids. CDR3 sequence reads: CASSVTKGPYEQYF. The CDR3 DNA sequence: TGTGCCAGCAGTGTCACGAAAGGGCCCTACGAGCAGTACTTC.

This clonotype was seen at least ten times. A junction end diverges from the germline sequence, so it may reflect a read error. This rearrangement joins TRBV7-7 to TRBJ2-1, with 7 bases lining up with TRBD2. CDR1 is SSHAT, CDR2 FNYEAQ, per germline (reference sequence). The CDR3 totals 18 residues. Here the CDR3 reads CASSPSIGAGAAYNEQFF. As DNA, the CDR3 is TGTGCTAGCAGCCCGTCCATAGGGGCGGGAGCGGCCTACAATGAGCAGTTCTTC. Combining the CDR3 with reference TRBV7-7 and TRBJ2-1 gives the whole variable domain GAGVSQSPRYKVTKRGQDVTLRCDPISSHATLYWYQQALGQGPEFLTYFNYEAQPDKSGLPSDRFSAERPEGSISTLTIQRTEQRDSAMYRCASSPSIGAGAAYNEQFFGPGTRLTVL.

The V call is TRBV20-1, the J call TRBJ2-7; a possible D gene is TRBD2 (6 bases). The CDR3 length is 16 residues. CDR1 DFQATT and CDR2 SNEGSKA come from the germline V gene (reference sequence). Trimming shortened V by 0 bases and J by 4 bases, and 19 bases separated the two germline ends. DNA for the CDR3: TGCAGTGCTAGAGATTCGGGACTTAGCGGCAGTTACGAGCAGTACTTC. Translation gives CSARDSGLSGSYEQYF.

There are many counts of this clonotype. The chain joins TRBV10-1 to TRBJ1-1, with D uncertain. V was pared by 6 bases and J by 8 bases, with 13 bases between. The CDR3 contains 12 residues. Germline-derived CDR1 and CDR2 are WNHNN and SYGVQD (reference sequence). The CDR3: CASSGGGLEAFF. The CDR3 DNA reads TGCGCCAGCAGCGGAGGCGGCCTCGAAGCTTTCTTT.

The V and J genes are TRBV10-3 and TRBJ2-1; 7 bases map to TRBD2. The germline gives CDR1 ENHRY, CDR2 SYGVKD. The CDR3 is 16 amino acids. After removal of 2 bases from V and 0 bases from J, the junction contained 4 bases not matched to a gene. The chain's CDR3 is CAISEQRGSSYNEQFF. The CDR3 coding sequence is TGTGCCATCAGTGAGCAGCGCGGGAGCTCCTACAATGAGCAGTTCTTC.

This clonotype was observed many times. This chain uses TRBV5-1 with TRBJ2-5; perhaps TRBD1 as D (6 bases). Germline V gene data show CDR1 as SGHRS and CDR2 as YFSETQ. V was cut by 3 bases and J by 5 bases, with 14 bases left in between. This CDR3 contains 14 residues. CDR3 residues: CASSSPQGLETQYF. In DNA, the CDR3 is TGCGCCAGCAGCTCGCCCCAGGGGTTGGAGACCCAGTACTTC. Looking up the rest from reference TRBV5-1 and TRBJ2-5 gives the full variable domain: KAGVTQTPRYLIKTRGQQVTLSCSPISGHRSVSWYQQTPGQGLQFLFEYFSETQRNKGNFPGRFSGRQFSNSRSEMNVSTLELGDSALYLCASSSPQGLETQYFGPGTRLLVL.

A few counts support this clonotype. The chain couples TRBV20-1 to TRBJ2-1; perhaps TRBD2 as D (5 bases). Germline CDR1 is DFQATT and CDR2 is SNEGSKA (reference sequence). V was clipped by 1 base and J by 8 bases, with 15 bases between them. The CDR3 runs 14 residues. The CDR3 sequence is CSARVGDPLDEQFF. CDR3 DNA sequence: TGCAGTGCTAGAGTGGGAGACCCTTTAGATGAGCAGTTCTTC.

The table lists this clonotype with a few counts. This chain links TRBV10-3 with TRBJ2-7; 10 bases map to TRBD2. The CDR3 contains 17 residues. The junction had 12 bases not matched to a gene; V was cut back by 3 bases and J by 4 bases. Germline V lookup: CDR1 ENHRY, CDR2 SYGVKD. CDR3 loop: CAISDPSSGSLSYEQYF. The CDR3 nucleotides read TGTGCCATCAGTGATCCGTCTAGCGGGAGTCTCAGTTACGAGCAGTACTTC.

This clonotype was recorded many times. The CDR3 here is CASSLGVTGSTEAFF. CDR3 in DNA: TGTGCCAGCAGCTTGGGGGTAACAGGGAGCACTGAAGCTTTCTTT. The chain joins TRBV5-6 to TRBJ1-1, with TRBD1 as a possible D gene (6 bases). The V gene's germline CDR1 is SGHDT and CDR2 YYEEEE. The CDR3 sequence is 15 residues long. V was trimmed by 0 bases and J by 4 bases, leaving 13 bases between them.